Below, one T cell receptor beta chain is given with its context. The source of the sample is a study of blood T cell repertoires in COVID-19. Study context: COVID-19 samples from acute and convalescent phases originated in the United States, Italy and Spain.

With 8 bases clipped from V and 7 bases from J, the junction kept 4 bases outside the gene matches. This CDR3 comprises 11 residues. Germline V gives CDR1 DFQATT, CDR2 SNEGSKA (reference sequence). In the original analysis: The authors estimated nucleated cell counts from reference gene primer amplification. TCRdb's table, derived via immunoSEQ multiplex PCR, lists solely in-frame clones and lacks some. That table is the source of V, J and clone size, and D and trimming were worked out from the DNA. Here the sample spans 140,000 or so clones, 65% to 85% being singletons. The clonotype was recovered from a woman aged 45-65 years with acute or convalescent COVID-19. The specimen was peripheral blood. The chain uses TRBV20-1 and TRBJ2-1; TRBD2 agrees at 8 bases. CDR3 nucleotides: TGCAGTCTTCGGGGGGGAAATGAGCAGTTCTTC. It encodes CSLRGGNEQFF.